Shown below are 17 T cell receptor beta chains from a single sample sequenced in a study of blood T cell repertoires in COVID-19. This table comes from immunoSEQ multiplex PCR, and its TCRdb copy is limited to in-frame clones, with some not included. The sample lists about 210,000 clones; about nine tenths were seen once. The material sequenced was PBMCs or T cells enriched from blood (not recorded which). All receptors come from a young man with acute COVID-19.

V is TRBV5-4 and J is TRBJ2-2; D possibly corresponds to TRBD1 (6 bases). V was shortened by 6 bases and J by 5 bases, with 14 bases between the two germline ends. The germline V gene encodes CDR1 SGHNT and CDR2 YYREEE (reference sequence). This CDR3 has 14 residues. The DNA of the CDR3 is TGTGCCAGCATAGGGCCAGGGGAAACCGGGGAGCTGTTTTTT. Translation: CASIGPGETGELFF.

The V call is TRBV29-1, the J call TRBJ2-5; 8 bases line up with TRBD2. The CDR3 sequence is 11 residues long. Germline lookup yields CDR1 SQVTM and CDR2 ANQGSEA. The CDR3 region has the DNA TGCAACTGCCTAGCGGGCCAGACCCAGTACTTC. Its translation: CNCLAGQTQYF. Filled out from reference TRBV29-1 and TRBJ2-5, the complete variable domain reads SAVISQKPSRDICQRGTSLTIQCQVDSQVTMMFWYRQQPGQSLTLIATANQGSEATYESGFVIDKFPISRPNLTFSTLTVSNMSPEDSSIYLCNCLAGQTQYFGPGTRLLVL.

The chain carries TRBV30 and TRBJ2-7; D call uncertain. This CDR3 is 14 amino acids long. V gave up 6 bases and J gave up 0 bases, with 15 bases separating them. Germline CDR1 GTSNPN, CDR2 SVGIG (reference sequence). CDR3 loop: CACDRAEDSYEQYF. CDR3 in DNA: TGTGCCTGTGACCGAGCAGAGGACTCCTACGAGCAGTACTTC.

Concerning this clone itself: Other DNA sequences in the same sample also yield this CDR3. J is TRBJ2-7 and V is TRBV28; 10 bases match TRBD2. This CDR3 is 15 amino acids long. Germline trimming cut 2 bases from V and 0 bases from J; bases unmatched to any gene: 1. Germline V lookup: CDR1 MDHEN, CDR2 SYDVKM. This CDR3 reads CASSLGLAASYEQYF. In DNA form, the CDR3 reads TGTGCCAGCAGTTTAGGACTAGCGGCCTCCTACGAGCAGTACTTC. Looking up the rest from reference TRBV28 and TRBJ2-7 gives the full variable domain: DVKVTQSSRYLVKRTGEKVFLECVQDMDHENMFWYRQDPGLGLRLIYFSYDVKMKEKGDIPEGYSVSREKKERFSLILESASTNQTSMYLCASSLGLAASYEQYFGPGTRLTVT.

The genes are TRBV10-3 and TRBJ2-7; 9 nucleotides align to TRBD2. The CDR3 totals 16 residues. CDR1 ENHRY and CDR2 SYGVKD come from the germline V gene. The ends lost 3 bases at V and 4 bases at J; junction bases unmatched: 10. The CDR3 DNA follows: TGTGCCATCAGTGATCGGTCGGGACTAGCAGATTACGAGCAGTACTTC. Protein: CAISDRSGLADYEQYF.

The V and J genes are TRBV30 and TRBJ1-1, with D perhaps TRBD1 (5 bases). Trimming took off 3 bases at V and 1 base at J, with 15 bases between the two ends. This CDR3 has 15 amino acids. From germline, CDR1 is GTSNPN and CDR2 SVGIG (reference sequence). The CDR3 bases are TGTGCCTGGAGCGATCGGGCGGGGCGGAACACTGAAGCTTTCTTT. This sequence encodes CAWSDRAGRNTEAFF.

This clone was seen more than once but under ten times. This chain joins TRBV12-3 or TRBV12-4 and TRBJ1-1, with a possible D match to TRBD1 (5 bases). The CDR3 is 12 residues long. V was shortened by 3 bases and J by 10 bases, with 12 bases between the two germline ends. The CDR3: CASSFSGGGAFF. DNA for the CDR3: TGTGCCAGCAGTTTTTCGGGGGGGGGAGCTTTCTTT.

This rearrangement joins TRBV6-6 to TRBJ2-2; 7 positions agree with TRBD1. The V segment lost 5 bases and the J segment 1 base; nucleotides outside the gene matches: 7. This CDR3 is built from 16 residues. CDR1 and CDR2 from the germline V gene are MNHNY and SVGAGI (reference sequence). The CDR3 region has the DNA TGTGCCAGCAGTCGAGACAGGGAACAGAACACCGGGGAGCTGTTTTTT. This encodes CASSRDREQNTGELFF.

This chain joins TRBV5-8 and TRBJ1-5; D is undetermined. V was clipped by 4 bases and J by 9 bases, with 8 bases between them. The CDR3 length is 11 residues. Germline-derived CDR1 and CDR2 are SGHTS and YDEGEE. The CDR3 is CASSRSRPQHF. CDR3 DNA: TGTGCCAGCAGCCGCAGTCGGCCCCAGCATTTT.

The CDR3 here is CASGWGGALNEQYF. DNA for the CDR3: TGTGCTAGTGGCTGGGGGGGCGCGCTGAACGAGCAGTACTTC. The rearrangement uses TRBV12-5 and TRBJ2-7; perhaps TRBD2 as D (7 bases). The CDR3 is 14 residues long. CDR1 and CDR2 (germline): LGHNT, FRNRAP. Trimming removed 6 bases at V and 5 bases at J, with 17 bases between.

This chain uses TRBV13 with TRBJ2-7; 11 bases are a match to TRBD2. Per the germline V gene, CDR1 is PRHDT and CDR2 is FYEKMQ (reference sequence). V shed 0 bases and J 5 bases; nucleotides not matched to a gene: 3. This CDR3 is built from 15 residues. Written as DNA, the CDR3 is TGTGCCAGCAGCTTAGGTCTAGCGGGAGGTAACGAGCAGTACTTC. Its translation: CASSLGLAGGNEQYF.

CDR3 in amino acids: CASRRGRGRGETQYF. Written as DNA, the CDR3 is TGTGCCAGCAGACGGGGAAGGGGCAGGGGAGAGACCCAGTACTTC. The chain employs TRBV11-2 and TRBJ2-5; weak D call: TRBD1 (6 bases). V lost 6 bases and J 4 bases, leaving 18 bases between the germline ends. The CDR3 consists of 15 residues. In germline, CDR1 is SGHAT, CDR2 FQNNGV.

This chain links TRBV5-1 with TRBJ2-3; tentatively, D is TRBD1 (5 bases). Germline CDR1 is SGHRS and CDR2 is YFSETQ. The V end lost 4 bases, the J end lost 0 bases, and 12 bases lay between the germline ends. The CDR3 covers 15 residues. The CDR3 protein is CASSLTATSTDTQYF. The CDR3 bases are TGCGCCAGCAGCCTGACAGCGACTAGCACAGATACGCAGTATTTT.

This clone was seen a handful of times. The J gene is TRBJ1-2, the V gene TRBV27, with 7 bases aligning to TRBD1. The CDR3 sequence is 14 residues long. The J segment lost 4 bases and the V segment lost 0 bases, leaving 2 bases of the junction unmatched. The V gene's germline CDR1 is MNHEY and CDR2 SMNVEV (reference sequence). The DNA of the CDR3 is TGTGCCAGCAGTTTATCCGGGACAGCCTATGGCTACACCTTC. Protein product: CASSLSGTAYGYTF.

This clone has more than one count but fewer than ten. This chain links TRBV18 with TRBJ2-7; D possibly corresponds to TRBD1 (6 bases). This CDR3 region has 12 residues. Germline V gene data show CDR1 as KGHSH and CDR2 as LQKENI. With 5 bases removed from V and 6 bases from J, the gap between germline ends came to 11 bases. The CDR3 here is CASSTGNGEQYF. DNA for the CDR3: TGTGCCAGCTCAACAGGGAATGGCGAGCAGTACTTC. Based on the CDR3 plus reference TRBV18 and TRBJ2-7, the full variable domain is NAGVMQNPRHLVRRRGQEARLRCSPMKGHSHVYWYRQLPEEGLKFMVYLQKENIIDESGMPKERFSAEFPKEGPSILRIQQVVRGDSAAYFCASSTGNGEQYFGPGTRLTVT.

The chain joins TRBV28 to TRBJ2-3; possibly TRBD1 for D (6 bases). The V gene's germline CDR1 is MDHEN and CDR2 SYDVKM. The V end was cut by 7 bases, the J end by 1 base, with 18 bases between. The CDR3 is 16 residues long. DNA of the CDR3: TGTGCCAGCACCCCTTCGGACGGACAGCGCACAGATACGCAGTATTTT. Protein product: CASTPSDGQRTDTQYF.

This sequence joins TRBV7-6 and TRBJ2-2; TRBD2 aligns across 12 bases. CDR1 and CDR2 (germline): SGHVS, FNYEAQ. The J segment lost 0 bases and the V segment lost 2 bases, leaving 7 bases of the junction unmatched. This CDR3 contains 19 residues. The CDR3 loop is CASSLRTSGAFANTGELFF. CDR3 DNA sequence: TGTGCCAGCAGCTTAAGGACTAGCGGGGCCTTCGCGAACACCGGGGAGCTGTTTTTT.